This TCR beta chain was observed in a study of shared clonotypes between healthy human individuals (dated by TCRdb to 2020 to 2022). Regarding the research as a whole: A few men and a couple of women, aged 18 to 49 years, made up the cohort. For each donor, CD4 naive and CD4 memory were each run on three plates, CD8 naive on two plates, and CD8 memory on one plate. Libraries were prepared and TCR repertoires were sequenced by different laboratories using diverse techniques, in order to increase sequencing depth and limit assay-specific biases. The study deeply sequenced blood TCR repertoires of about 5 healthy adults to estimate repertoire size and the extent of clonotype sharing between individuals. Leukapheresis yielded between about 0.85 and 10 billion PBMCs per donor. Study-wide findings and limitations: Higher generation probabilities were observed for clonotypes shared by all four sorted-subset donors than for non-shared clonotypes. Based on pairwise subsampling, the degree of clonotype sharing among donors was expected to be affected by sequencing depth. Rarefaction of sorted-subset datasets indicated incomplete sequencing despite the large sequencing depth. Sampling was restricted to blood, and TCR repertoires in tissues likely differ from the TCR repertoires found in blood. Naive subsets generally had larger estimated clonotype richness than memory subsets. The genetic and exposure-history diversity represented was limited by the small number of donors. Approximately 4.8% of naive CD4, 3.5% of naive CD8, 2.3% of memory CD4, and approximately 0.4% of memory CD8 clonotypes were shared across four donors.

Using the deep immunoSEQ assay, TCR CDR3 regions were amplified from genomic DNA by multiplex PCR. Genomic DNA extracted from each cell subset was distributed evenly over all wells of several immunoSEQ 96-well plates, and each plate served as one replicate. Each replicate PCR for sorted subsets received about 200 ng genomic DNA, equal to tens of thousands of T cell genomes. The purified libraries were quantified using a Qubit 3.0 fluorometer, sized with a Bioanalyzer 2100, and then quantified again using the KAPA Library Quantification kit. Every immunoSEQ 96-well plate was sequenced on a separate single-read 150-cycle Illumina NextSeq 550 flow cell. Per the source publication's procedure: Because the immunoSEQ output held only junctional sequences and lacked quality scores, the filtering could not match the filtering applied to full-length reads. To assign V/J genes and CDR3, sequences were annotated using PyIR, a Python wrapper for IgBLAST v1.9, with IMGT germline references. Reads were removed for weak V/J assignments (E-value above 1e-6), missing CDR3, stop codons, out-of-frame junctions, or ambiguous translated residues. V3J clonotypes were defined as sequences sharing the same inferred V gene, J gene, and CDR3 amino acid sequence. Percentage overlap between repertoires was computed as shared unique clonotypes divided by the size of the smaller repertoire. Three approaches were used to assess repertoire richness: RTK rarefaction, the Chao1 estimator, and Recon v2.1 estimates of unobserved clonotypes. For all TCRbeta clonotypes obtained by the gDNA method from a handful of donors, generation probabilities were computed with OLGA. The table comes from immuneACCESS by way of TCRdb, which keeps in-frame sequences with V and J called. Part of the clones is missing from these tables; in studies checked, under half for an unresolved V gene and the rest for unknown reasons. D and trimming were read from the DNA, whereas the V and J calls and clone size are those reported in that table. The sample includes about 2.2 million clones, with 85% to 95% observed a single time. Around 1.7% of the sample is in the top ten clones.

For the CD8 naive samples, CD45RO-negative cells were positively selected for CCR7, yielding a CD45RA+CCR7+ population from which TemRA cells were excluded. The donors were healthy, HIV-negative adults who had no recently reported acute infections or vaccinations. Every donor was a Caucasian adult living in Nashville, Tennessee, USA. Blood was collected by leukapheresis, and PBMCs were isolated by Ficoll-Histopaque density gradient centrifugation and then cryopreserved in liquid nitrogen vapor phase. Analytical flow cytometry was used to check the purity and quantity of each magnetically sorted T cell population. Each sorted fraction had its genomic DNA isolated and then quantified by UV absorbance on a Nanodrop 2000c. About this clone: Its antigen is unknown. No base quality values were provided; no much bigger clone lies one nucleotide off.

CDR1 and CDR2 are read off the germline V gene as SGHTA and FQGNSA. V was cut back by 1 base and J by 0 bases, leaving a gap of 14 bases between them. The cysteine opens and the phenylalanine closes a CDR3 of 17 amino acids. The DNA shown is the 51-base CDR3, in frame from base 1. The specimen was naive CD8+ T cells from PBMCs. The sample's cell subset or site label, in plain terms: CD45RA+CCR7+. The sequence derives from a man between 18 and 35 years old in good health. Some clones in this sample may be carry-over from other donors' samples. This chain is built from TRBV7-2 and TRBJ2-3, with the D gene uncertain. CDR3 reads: CASSLVSAVPSTDTQYF. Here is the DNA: TGTGCCAGCAGCTTAGTCTCGGCGGTGCCTAGCACAGATACGCAGTATTTT.